This TCR beta chain was retrieved from a study of CXCR3-negative and CXCR3-positive naive CD8 T cells. Study-wide background: About 140 million TRB reads were obtained overall (about 1.5 +/- 0.3 million per library). Overall study results and limits: Researchers report CXCR3 expression partially decreased after cryopreservation, with fresh PBMCs used in most assays.

UMI-labeled 5' RACE TRB cDNA libraries were prepared from the cells. TCRdb reprocessed the 5' RACE reads and keeps a single row for each CDR3 protein, giving no DNA. Its table lists approximately 45,000 distinct CDR3 sequences. The CDR3 runs 14 residues. Germline assignment: CDR1 MNHEY and CDR2 SMNVEV (reference sequence). On this clonotype itself: Antigen: not known.

Sequencing was carried out using memory CD8+ T cells from blood. This TCR was sampled from a human donor in good health. Some clones in this sample may be carry-over from other donors' samples. This chain joins TRBV27 and TRBJ2-1; the D call from TCRdb, TRBD1, cannot be confirmed without DNA. The CDR3 region is CASSLQGAYNEQFF.